The next 11 T cell receptor beta chains were all read from a single sample in a study of blood T cell repertoires in COVID-19. The protocol was immunoSEQ multiplex PCR, while the TCRdb copy is restricted to in-frame clones and leaves out a portion. The data contain 250,000 to 400,000 clones, roughly 86% of them singletons. The material sequenced was PBMCs or T cells enriched from blood (not recorded which). The source is a woman aged 30 to 39 who had recovered from COVID-19.

This clone was recorded a few times. The chain has TRBV7-2 and TRBJ1-1, with D perhaps matching TRBD1 (5 bases). Trimming cost V 1 base and J 1 base, with 13 bases left between them. The CDR3 length is 16 residues. Germline CDR1 SGHTA, CDR2 FQGNSA. CDR3 DNA sequence: TGTGCCAGCAGCTTAGGGGTGGGGCCCTCGAACACTGAAGCTTTCTTT. Translation: CASSLGVGPSNTEAFF.

A word on this clone: Other nucleotide sequences in the sample specify the same CDR3. CDR3 sequence (DNA): TGTGCCAGCAGCTTGGGAGTGAATCAGCCCCAGCATTTT. Its translation: CASSLGVNQPQHF. The J gene is TRBJ1-5, the V gene TRBV7-2; D is uncertain. The germline V and J ends were trimmed by 3 bases and 4 bases, with 7 bases remaining between them. Germline V lookup: CDR1 SGHTA, CDR2 FQGNSA. This CDR3 is 13 amino acids long.

CDR3 sequence: CASSPRFDSNYGYTF. CDR3 nucleotide sequence: TGTGCCAGCTCACCACGGTTCGACAGTAACTATGGCTACACCTTC. The chain is built from TRBV18 and TRBJ1-2, with D tentatively TRBD1 (5 bases). Germline V lookup: CDR1 KGHSH, CDR2 LQKENI. V lost 1 base, J lost 1 base, and 10 bases lay in between. CDR3 length: 15 residues.

This clone was detected only a few times. The chain uses TRBV10-3 and TRBJ2-7; 7 bases match TRBD2. Trimming at V came to 9 bases and at J to 2 bases, leaving 7 bases not matched to a gene. The CDR3 is 13 residues long. Germline V CDR1 and CDR2: ENHRY, SYGVKD. CDR3 coding DNA: TGTGCCATTAAAGGGACTACACCCTACGAGCAGTACTTC. Protein product: CAIKGTTPYEQYF.

J is TRBJ2-5 and V is TRBV10-3; D may be TRBD1 (7 bases). With 3 bases removed from V and 4 bases from J, the gap between germline ends came to 18 bases. The germline gives CDR1 ENHRY, CDR2 SYGVKD. The CDR3 extends over 16 amino acids. In nucleotides, the CDR3 is TGTGCCATCAGTGAATCGCAGGGGGGTAGAGGAGAGACCCAGTACTTC. This codes for CAISESQGGRGETQYF.

V is TRBV5-1 and J is TRBJ1-2; D unresolved. The germline V and J ends were trimmed by 2 bases and 3 bases, with 8 bases remaining between them. CDR3 length equals 13 residues. The germline V gene encodes CDR1 SGHRS and CDR2 YFSETQ. CDR3 protein: CASSFGRDYGYTF. The CDR3 DNA sequence: TGCGCCAGCAGCTTCGGGAGGGACTATGGCTACACCTTC.

V usage is TRBV7-2 and J usage is TRBJ2-5; D is perhaps TRBD2 (5 bases). The CDR3 covers 15 residues. Deletions cut 1 base from V and 5 bases from J, with 14 bases between. CDR1 and CDR2 from the germline V gene are SGHTA and FQGNSA. The CDR3 region is CASSLVKGGRETQYF. The DNA for the CDR3 is TGTGCCAGCAGCTTAGTCAAAGGAGGTCGGGAGACCCAGTACTTC.

The chain employs TRBV7-2 and TRBJ2-1, with D perhaps matching TRBD2 (5 bases). From germline, CDR1 is SGHTA and CDR2 FQGNSA. Between the trimmed V and J ends, which lost 5 bases and 5 bases, there was a span of 13 bases. This CDR3 is built from 14 residues. The CDR3, as DNA: TGTGCCAGCAGCCGGACTTCGGATAACAATGAGCAGTTCTTC. Protein product: CASSRTSDNNEQFF.

The chain recombines TRBV5-4 with TRBJ2-3; 11 bases align to TRBD2. The CDR3 covers 14 residues. With V trimmed by 7 bases and J by 1 base, 2 bases remained unmatched. Germline V lookup: CDR1 SGHNT, CDR2 YYREEE (reference sequence). The CDR3 loop reads CASQTSGGTDTQYF. Written as DNA, the CDR3 is TGTGCCAGCCAGACTAGCGGGGGCACAGATACGCAGTATTTT.

The V and J genes are TRBV10-1 and TRBJ2-5; 8 positions agree with TRBD2. CDR1 is WNHNN, CDR2 SYGVQD, per germline (reference sequence). V shed 1 base and J 5 bases; nucleotides not matched to a gene: 6. The CDR3 is 15 residues long. The CDR3 sequence: CASSEFGGASETQYF. The CDR3, as DNA: TGCGCCAGCAGTGAGTTCGGGGGGGCCTCGGAGACCCAGTACTTC.

The chain recombines TRBV18 with TRBJ2-3; D is unresolved. V was clipped by 6 bases and J by 5 bases, with 9 bases between them. This CDR3 is 12 amino acids long. Germline V lookup: CDR1 KGHSH, CDR2 LQKENI. CDR3 sequence (DNA): TGTGCCAGCTCCCAACCTATAGATACGCAGTATTTT. The encoded protein is CASSQPIDTQYF.